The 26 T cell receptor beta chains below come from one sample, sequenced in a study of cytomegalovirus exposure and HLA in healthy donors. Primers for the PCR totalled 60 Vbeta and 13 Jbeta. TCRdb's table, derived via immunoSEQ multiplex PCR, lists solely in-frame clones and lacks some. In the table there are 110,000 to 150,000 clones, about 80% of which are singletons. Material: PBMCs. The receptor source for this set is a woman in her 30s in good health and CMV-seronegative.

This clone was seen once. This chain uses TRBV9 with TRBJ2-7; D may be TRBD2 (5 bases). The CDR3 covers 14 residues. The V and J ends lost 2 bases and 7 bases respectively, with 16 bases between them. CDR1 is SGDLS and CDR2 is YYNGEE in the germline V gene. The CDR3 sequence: CASSVTGGSWEQYF. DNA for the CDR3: TGTGCCAGCAGCGTCACCGGAGGTTCTTGGGAGCAGTACTTC.

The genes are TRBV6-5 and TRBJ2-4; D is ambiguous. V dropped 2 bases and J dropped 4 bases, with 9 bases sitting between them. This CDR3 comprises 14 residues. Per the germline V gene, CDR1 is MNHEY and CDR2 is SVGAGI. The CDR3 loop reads CASSYNSRKNIQYF. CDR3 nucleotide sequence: TGTGCCAGCAGTTACAACAGCCGGAAAAACATTCAGTACTTC.

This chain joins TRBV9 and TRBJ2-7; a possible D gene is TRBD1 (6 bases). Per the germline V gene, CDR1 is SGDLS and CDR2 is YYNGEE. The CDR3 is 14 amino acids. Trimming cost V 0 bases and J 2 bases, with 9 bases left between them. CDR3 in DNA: TGTGCCAGCAGCGTAGGGACAGCCACCTACGAGCAGTACTTC. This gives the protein CASSVGTATYEQYF.

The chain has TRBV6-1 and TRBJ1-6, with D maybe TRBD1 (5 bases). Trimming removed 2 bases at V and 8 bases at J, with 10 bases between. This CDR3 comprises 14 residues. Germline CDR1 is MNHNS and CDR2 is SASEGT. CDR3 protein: CASSEQGRDSPLHF. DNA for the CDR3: TGTGCCAGCAGTGAACAGGGAAGGGATTCACCCCTCCACTTT.

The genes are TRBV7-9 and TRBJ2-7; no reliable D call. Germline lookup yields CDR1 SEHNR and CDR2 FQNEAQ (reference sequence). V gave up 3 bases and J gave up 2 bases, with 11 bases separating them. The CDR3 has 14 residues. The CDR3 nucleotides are TGTGCCAGCAGCTTGGTTGGGCAGACCTACGAGCAGTACTTC. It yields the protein CASSLVGQTYEQYF.

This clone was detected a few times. The chain's CDR3 is CASSVSGAGGADGYTF. The CDR3 DNA is TGTGCCAGCAGCGTATCCGGGGCAGGGGGCGCGGACGGCTACACCTTC. The genes are TRBV9 and TRBJ1-2; TRBD1 matches at 8 bases. CDR1 is SGDLS and CDR2 is YYNGEE in the germline V gene. Trimming took 1 base from V and 8 from J; bases not matched to a gene: 13. CDR3 size: 16 residues.

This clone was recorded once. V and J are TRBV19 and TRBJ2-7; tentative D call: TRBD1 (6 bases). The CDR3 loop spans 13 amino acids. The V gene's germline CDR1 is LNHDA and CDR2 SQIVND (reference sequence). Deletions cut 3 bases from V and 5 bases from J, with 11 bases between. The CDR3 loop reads CASSIVRGDEQYF. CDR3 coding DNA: TGTGCCAGTAGTATTGTCAGGGGCGACGAGCAGTACTTC.

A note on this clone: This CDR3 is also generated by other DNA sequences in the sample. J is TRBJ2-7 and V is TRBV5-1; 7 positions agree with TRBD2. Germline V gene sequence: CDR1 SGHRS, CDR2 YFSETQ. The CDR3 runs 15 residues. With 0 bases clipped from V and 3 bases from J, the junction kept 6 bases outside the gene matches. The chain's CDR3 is CASSLGAGEIYEQYF. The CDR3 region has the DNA TGCGCCAGCAGCTTGGGGGCGGGGGAAATCTACGAGCAGTACTTC.

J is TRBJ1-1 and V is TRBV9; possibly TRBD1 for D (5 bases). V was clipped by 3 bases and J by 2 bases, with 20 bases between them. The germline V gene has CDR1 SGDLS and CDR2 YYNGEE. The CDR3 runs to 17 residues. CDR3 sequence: CASSEGRGGPTNTEAFF. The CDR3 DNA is TGTGCCAGCAGCGAAGGGCGGGGCGGACCCACTAACACTGAAGCTTTCTTT.

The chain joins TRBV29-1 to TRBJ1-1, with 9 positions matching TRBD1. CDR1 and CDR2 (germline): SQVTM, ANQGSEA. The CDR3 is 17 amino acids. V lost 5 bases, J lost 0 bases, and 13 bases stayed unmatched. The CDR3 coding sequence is TGCAGCGTTTGGCCGGGGACAGGGAGTCTTTTGAACACTGAAGCTTTCTTT. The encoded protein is CSVWPGTGSLLNTEAFF.

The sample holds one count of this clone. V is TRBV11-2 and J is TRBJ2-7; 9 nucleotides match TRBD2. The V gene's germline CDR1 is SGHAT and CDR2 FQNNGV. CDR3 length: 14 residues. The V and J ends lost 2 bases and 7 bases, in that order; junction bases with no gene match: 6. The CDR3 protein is CASSLTSGLLEQYF. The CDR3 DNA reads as TGTGCCAGCAGCTTAACTAGCGGGCTTCTAGAGCAGTACTTC.

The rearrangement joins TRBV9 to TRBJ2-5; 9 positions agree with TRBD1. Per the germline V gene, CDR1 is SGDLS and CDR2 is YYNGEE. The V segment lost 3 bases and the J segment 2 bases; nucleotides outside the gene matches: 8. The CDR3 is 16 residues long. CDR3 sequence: CASSAGTGTKQETQYF. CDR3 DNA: TGTGCCAGCAGCGCCGGGACAGGGACTAAACAAGAGACCCAGTACTTC.

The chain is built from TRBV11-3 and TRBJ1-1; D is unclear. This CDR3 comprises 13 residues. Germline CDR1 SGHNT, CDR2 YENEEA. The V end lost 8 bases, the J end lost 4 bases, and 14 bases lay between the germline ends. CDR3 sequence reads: CASATGGGTEAFF. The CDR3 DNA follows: TGTGCCAGCGCTACCGGAGGTGGCACTGAAGCTTTCTTT.

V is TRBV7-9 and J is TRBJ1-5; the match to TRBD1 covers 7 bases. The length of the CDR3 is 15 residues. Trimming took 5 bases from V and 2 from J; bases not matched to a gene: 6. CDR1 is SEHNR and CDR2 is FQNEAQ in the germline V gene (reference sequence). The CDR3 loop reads CASSQTGIGNQPQHF. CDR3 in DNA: TGTGCCAGCAGCCAGACAGGGATCGGCAATCAGCCCCAGCATTTT.

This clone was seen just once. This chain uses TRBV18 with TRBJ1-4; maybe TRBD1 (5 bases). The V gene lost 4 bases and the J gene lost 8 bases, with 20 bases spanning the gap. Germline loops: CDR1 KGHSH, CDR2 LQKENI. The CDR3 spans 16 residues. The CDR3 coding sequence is TGTGCCAGCTCACAGGACGTGGGTAGGGGCAGAGAAAAACTGTTTTTT. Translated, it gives CASSQDVGRGREKLFF.

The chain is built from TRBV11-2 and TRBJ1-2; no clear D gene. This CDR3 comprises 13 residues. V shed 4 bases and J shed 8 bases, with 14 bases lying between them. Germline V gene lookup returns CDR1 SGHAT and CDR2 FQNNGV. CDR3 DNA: TGTGCCAGCAGCTCGTTAACGGTGAGCGGCTACACCTTC. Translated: CASSSLTVSGYTF.

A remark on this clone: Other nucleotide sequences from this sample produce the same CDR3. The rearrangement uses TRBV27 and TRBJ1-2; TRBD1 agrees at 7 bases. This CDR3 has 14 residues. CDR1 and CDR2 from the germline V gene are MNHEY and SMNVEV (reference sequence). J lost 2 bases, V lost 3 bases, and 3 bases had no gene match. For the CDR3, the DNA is TGTGCCAGCAGTTTTTCGGGACAGAACTATGGCTACACCTTC. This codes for CASSFSGQNYGYTF.

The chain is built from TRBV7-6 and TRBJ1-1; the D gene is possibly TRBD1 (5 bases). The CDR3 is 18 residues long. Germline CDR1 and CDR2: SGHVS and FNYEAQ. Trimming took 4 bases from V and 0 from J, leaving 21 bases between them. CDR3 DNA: TGTGCCAGCAGCTCCGGGGGACTTTTCCGGGGTTTGAACACTGAAGCTTTCTTT. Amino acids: CASSSGGLFRGLNTEAFF.

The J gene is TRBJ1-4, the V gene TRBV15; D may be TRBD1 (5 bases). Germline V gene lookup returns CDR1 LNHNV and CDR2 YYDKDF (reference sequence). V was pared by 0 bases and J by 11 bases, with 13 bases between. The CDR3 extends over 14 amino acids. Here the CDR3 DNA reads TGTGCCACCAGCAGAGATAACCGGGAGGGGAAACTGTTTTTT. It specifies CATSRDNREGKLFF.

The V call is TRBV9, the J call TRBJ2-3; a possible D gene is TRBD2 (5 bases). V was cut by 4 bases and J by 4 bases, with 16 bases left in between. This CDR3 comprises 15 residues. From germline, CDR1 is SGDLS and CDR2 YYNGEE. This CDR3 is CASSPRGSAADTQYF. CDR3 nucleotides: TGTGCCAGCAGCCCCCGAGGGTCTGCAGCAGATACGCAGTATTTT.

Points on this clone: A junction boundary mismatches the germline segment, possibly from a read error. CDR3 DNA: TGTGCCAGCAGCCCGACCCGACAGGGGGAGAACTATGGCTGCACCTTC. Translation gives CASSPTRQGENYGCTF. This chain connects TRBV5-4 to TRBJ1-2; the match to TRBD1 covers 9 bases. This CDR3 has 16 amino acids. Looked up from germline, CDR1 is SGHNT and CDR2 is YYREEE (reference sequence).

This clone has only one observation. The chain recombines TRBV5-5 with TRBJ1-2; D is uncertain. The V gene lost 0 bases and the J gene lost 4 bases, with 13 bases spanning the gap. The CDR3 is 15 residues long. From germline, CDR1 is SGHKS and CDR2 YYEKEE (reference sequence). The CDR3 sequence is CASSLDPGVSYGYTF. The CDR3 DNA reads TGTGCCAGCAGCTTGGACCCGGGAGTTTCCTATGGCTACACCTTC.

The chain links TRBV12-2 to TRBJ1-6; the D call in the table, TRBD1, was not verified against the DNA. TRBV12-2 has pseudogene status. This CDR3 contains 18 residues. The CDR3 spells CASRLTGTGSSYNSPLHF. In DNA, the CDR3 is TGTGCAAGTCGCTTAACCGGGACAGGGAGCTCCTATAATTCACCCCTCCACTTT.

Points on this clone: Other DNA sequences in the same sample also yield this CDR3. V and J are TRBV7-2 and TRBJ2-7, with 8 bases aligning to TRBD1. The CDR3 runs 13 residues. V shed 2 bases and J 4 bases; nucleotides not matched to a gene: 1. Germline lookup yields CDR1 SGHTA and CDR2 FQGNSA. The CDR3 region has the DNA TGTGCCAGCAGCTTACAGGGGGCTTACGAGCAGTACTTC. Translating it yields CASSLQGAYEQYF.

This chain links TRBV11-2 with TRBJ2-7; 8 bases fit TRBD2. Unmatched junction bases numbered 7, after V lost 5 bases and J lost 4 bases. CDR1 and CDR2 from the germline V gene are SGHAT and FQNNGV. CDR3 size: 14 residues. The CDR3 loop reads CASSPWTSKYEQYF. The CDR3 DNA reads TGTGCCAGCAGCCCTTGGACTAGCAAGTACGAGCAGTACTTC.

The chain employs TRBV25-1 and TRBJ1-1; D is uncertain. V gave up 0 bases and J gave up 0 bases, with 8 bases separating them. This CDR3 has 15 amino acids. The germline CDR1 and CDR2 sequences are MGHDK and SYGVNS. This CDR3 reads CASSEYSALNTEAFF. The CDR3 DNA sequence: TGTGCCAGCAGTGAATATTCCGCGTTGAACACTGAAGCTTTCTTT.